The 25 T cell receptor beta chains below come from one sample, sequenced in a study of control samples from healthy donors and cancer patients. Measured with immunoSEQ multiplex PCR; TCRdb has only the in-frame clones, and not every one. The profile shows about 180,000 clones, over 85% of them singletons. Sequencing was carried out using blood. The source of these receptors is a young man in good health.

V is TRBV27 and J is TRBJ2-7; 8 bases fit TRBD2. This CDR3 region has 15 residues. The V and J ends lost 2 bases and 4 bases, in that order; junction bases with no gene match: 7. In germline, CDR1 is MNHEY, CDR2 SMNVEV (reference sequence). CDR3 residues: CASSLAGRAGYEQYF. The CDR3 DNA is TGTGCCAGCAGTTTAGCCGGGAGGGCCGGGTACGAGCAGTACTTC.

The chain couples TRBV19 to TRBJ2-1; 13 bases fit TRBD2. This CDR3 comprises 19 residues. V trimming: 3 bases; J trimming: 0 bases; junction bases outside the gene matches: 8. Germline CDR1 and CDR2: LNHDA and SQIVND (reference sequence). CDR3 residues: CASSMELAGGRSSYNEQFF. In DNA, the CDR3 is TGTGCCAGTAGTATGGAACTAGCGGGGGGGAGGAGCTCCTACAATGAGCAGTTCTTC.

This sequence joins TRBV5-1 and TRBJ2-5, with 9 bases fitting TRBD2. J was trimmed by 4 bases and V by 3 bases; bases with no gene match: 7. The CDR3 is 15 amino acids. Germline V gene data show CDR1 as SGHRS and CDR2 as YFSETQ. The CDR3 DNA is TGCGCCAGCAGCTCGAGAGGACTAGCGATAGAGACCCAGTACTTC. It codes for CASSSRGLAIETQYF.

The rearrangement uses TRBV10-3 and TRBJ2-4; no clear D gene. CDR3 length: 14 residues. The V gene's germline CDR1 is ENHRY and CDR2 SYGVKD. Trimming removed 2 bases at V and 8 bases at J, with 13 bases between. CDR3 sequence (DNA): TGTGCCATCAGTGAGGGACGAGGTGAGGACATTCAGTACTTC. It specifies CAISEGRGEDIQYF.

The chain is built from TRBV6-1 and TRBJ1-3; D remains ambiguous. The CDR3 is 17 amino acids. In germline, CDR1 is MNHNS, CDR2 SASEGT. Trimming shortened V by 2 bases and J by 0 bases, and 14 bases separated the two germline ends. CDR3 loop: CASSESGLRSSGNTIYF. CDR3 nucleotide sequence: TGTGCCAGCAGTGAAAGTGGACTCCGGAGCTCTGGAAACACCATATATTTT.

The genes are TRBV24-1 and TRBJ2-5; 11 bases align to TRBD2. CDR3 size: 16 residues. Losses at the gene ends were 3 bases for V and 5 bases for J; bases not matched to a gene: 7. Germline V gene sequence: CDR1 KGHDR, CDR2 SFDVKD. This CDR3 reads CATSDQASGRMETQYF. Here the CDR3 DNA reads TGTGCCACCAGTGATCAAGCTAGCGGGAGGATGGAGACCCAGTACTTC.

The genes are TRBV6-1 and TRBJ1-6; D ambiguous. The germline V gene has CDR1 MNHNS and CDR2 SASEGT. The CDR3 spans 16 residues. V lost 3 bases and J lost 0, with 9 bases in between. The CDR3 sequence is CASSEAPRSYNSPLHF. CDR3 coding DNA: TGTGCCAGCAGTGAGGCGCCTCGCTCCTATAATTCACCCCTCCACTTT.

This chain joins TRBV6-5 and TRBJ1-2; D unclear. Germline assignment: CDR1 MNHEY and CDR2 SVGAGI. Deletions cut 6 bases from V and 5 bases from J, with 19 bases between. This CDR3 has 15 amino acids. The CDR3 sequence: CASRRSDRDSYGYTF. The CDR3 DNA reads TGTGCCAGCAGAAGGTCCGACCGGGATTCATATGGCTACACCTTC.

The count of this clone is one. V is TRBV12-3 or TRBV12-4 and J is TRBJ2-7; perhaps D is TRBD1 or TRBD2 (5 bases each). The CDR3 covers 12 residues. Trimming stripped 6 bases from V and 7 bases from J, with 13 bases between. CDR3 nucleotides: TGTGCCAGCAGCCCGGGACCGGCAGAGCAGTACTTC. Amino acid sequence: CASSPGPAEQYF.

V and J are TRBV27 and TRBJ1-5; 9 bases agree with TRBD1. The trim removed 6 bases at V and 11 bases at J, leaving 14 bases unmatched. The germline CDR1 and CDR2 sequences are MNHEY and SMNVEV (reference sequence). This CDR3 region has 15 residues. CDR3 region: CASSPQGANTPAQHF. In DNA form, the CDR3 reads TGTGCCAGCAGCCCACAGGGGGCAAACACTCCGGCCCAGCATTTT.

The V and J genes are TRBV2 and TRBJ2-2; D gene unclear. Trimming left V 7 bases short and J 1 base short, with 7 bases between. The CDR3 covers 13 residues. Germline V CDR1 and CDR2: SNHLY, FYNNEI. CDR3: CASTTENTGELFF. Written as DNA, the CDR3 is TGTGCCAGCACCACAGAGAACACCGGGGAGCTGTTTTTT.

This chain uses TRBV28 with TRBJ2-3; 14 nucleotides agree with TRBD2. The germline V gene has CDR1 MDHEN and CDR2 SYDVKM. V dropped 6 bases and J dropped 6; count of bases not matched to a gene: 2. CDR3 length equals 14 residues. CDR3 region: CASRTSGRADTQYF. The CDR3, as DNA: TGTGCCAGCAGGACTAGCGGGAGGGCGGATACGCAGTATTTT.

A single count supports this clone. The J gene is TRBJ1-4, the V gene TRBV30; D unclear. CDR1 is GTSNPN and CDR2 is SVGIG in the germline V gene (reference sequence). Trimming cost V 3 bases and J 8 bases, with 16 bases left between them. The CDR3 extends over 14 amino acids. Written as DNA, the CDR3 is TGTGCCTGGAGCCACGGCGGGTCTGGCGAAAAACTGTTTTTT. Translating it yields CAWSHGGSGEKLFF.

The chain is built from TRBV2 and TRBJ1-1; TRBD1 is a possible D gene (6 bases). Germline V gives CDR1 SNHLY, CDR2 FYNNEI. The CDR3 sequence is 12 residues long. V was clipped by 4 bases and J by 9 bases, with 12 bases between them. The CDR3 is CASSGYRDKAFF. CDR3 in DNA: TGTGCCAGCAGTGGGTATAGGGACAAAGCTTTCTTT.

The chain uses TRBV27 and TRBJ2-1; 8 bases match TRBD2. V gave up 5 bases and J gave up 4 bases; unmatched junction bases: 7. Germline values: CDR1 MNHEY, CDR2 SMNVEV (reference sequence). CDR3 length equals 15 residues. The DNA of the CDR3 is TGTGCCAGCAGTCACGGGACTAGAGGGTACAATGAGCAGTTCTTC. It specifies CASSHGTRGYNEQFF.

The chain combines TRBV10-2 with TRBJ2-1; D perhaps matches TRBD2 (5 bases). The CDR3 sequence is 16 residues long. The V end was cut by 6 bases, the J end by 10 bases, with 25 bases between. Germline V lookup: CDR1 WSHSY, CDR2 SAAADI. In nucleotides, the CDR3 is TGCGCCAGCAGAGGTATCGCAGCTAGCTTGGGAAGGGAGCAGTTCTTC. This encodes CASRGIAASLGREQFF.

The V gene is TRBV6-4, the J gene TRBJ1-4, with TRBD1 as a possible D gene (5 bases). The CDR3 length is 18 residues. The germline CDR1 and CDR2 sequences are MRHNA and SNTAGT. The V end lost 3 bases, the J end lost 7 bases, and 24 bases lay between the germline ends. CDR3 nucleotide sequence: TGTGCCAGCAGTGAGCCGTTCCAGGGCCCGGCCCCTCGTGAAAAACTGTTTTTT. Its translation is CASSEPFQGPAPREKLFF.

Only a few counts were recorded for this clone. The V and J genes are TRBV19 and TRBJ1-5; D may be TRBD1 (6 bases). Trimming removed 6 bases from V and 1 base from J, with 16 bases in between. This CDR3 has 16 residues. Germline assignment: CDR1 LNHDA and CDR2 SQIVND (reference sequence). Written as DNA, the CDR3 is TGTGCCAGTAGCTTCTCCGGGGGGCGAAGCAATCAGCCCCAGCATTTT. This codes for CASSFSGGRSNQPQHF. The variable domain in full, with the rest retrieved from reference TRBV19 and TRBJ1-5, is DGGITQSPKYLFRKEGQNVTLSCEQNLNHDAMYWYRQDPGQGLRLIYYSQIVNDFQKGDIAEGYSVSREKKESFPLTVTSAQKNPTAFYLCASSFSGGRSNQPQHFGDGTRLSIL.

The J gene is TRBJ2-5, the V gene TRBV5-4, with 9 nucleotides matching TRBD2. The CDR3 extends over 15 amino acids. Germline assignment: CDR1 SGHNT and CDR2 YYREEE (reference sequence). The J segment lost 5 bases and the V segment lost 4 bases, leaving 9 bases of the junction unmatched. The CDR3 reads CASSPGGGAVETQYF. The DNA for the CDR3 is TGTGCCAGCAGCCCAGGCGGGGGGGCCGTGGAGACCCAGTACTTC.

This clone was seen only a few times. This chain connects TRBV30 to TRBJ1-2, with a weak D call TRBD1 (5 bases). Looked up from germline, CDR1 is GTSNPN and CDR2 is SVGIG (reference sequence). V shed 7 bases and J shed 2 bases, with 17 bases lying between them. This CDR3 has 14 residues. Here the CDR3 DNA reads TGTGCCTCGATCCGAGGGGCACAGAACTATGGCTACACCTTC. Translation gives CASIRGAQNYGYTF.

V is TRBV9 and J is TRBJ1-1; perhaps TRBD1 as D (5 bases). The CDR3 runs to 16 residues. V was clipped by 4 bases and J by 3 bases, with 19 bases between them. Germline-derived CDR1 and CDR2 are SGDLS and YYNGEE. The CDR3 nucleotides read TGTGCCAGCAGCTCTCGAGTCGGGGTGGGGGACACTGAAGCTTTCTTT. This encodes CASSSRVGVGDTEAFF.

Note on this clone: Within the sample, other DNA sequences also encode this same CDR3. This chain connects TRBV5-1 to TRBJ1-5, with TRBD1 matching 8 bases. Germline V lookup: CDR1 SGHRS, CDR2 YFSETQ. This CDR3 spans 14 amino acids. Trimming removed 4 bases from V and 4 bases from J; junction bases left unmatched: 4. The CDR3, as DNA: TGCGCCAGCAGCCCCGGACAGGGTAATCAGCCCCAGCATTTT. It is translated as CASSPGQGNQPQHF. Full variable domain (rest looked up from reference TRBV5-1 and TRBJ1-5): KAGVTQTPRYLIKTRGQQVTLSCSPISGHRSVSWYQQTPGQGLQFLFEYFSETQRNKGNFPGRFSGRQFSNSRSEMNVSTLELGDSALYLCASSPGQGNQPQHFGDGTRLSIL.

The J gene is TRBJ1-1, the V gene TRBV25-1, with D unresolved. This CDR3 spans 13 amino acids. CDR1 MGHDK and CDR2 SYGVNS come from the germline V gene. Trimming left V 4 bases short and J 0 bases short, with 6 bases between. CDR3 amino acids: CASSAHMNTEAFF. The DNA of the CDR3 is TGTGCCAGCAGTGCCCATATGAACACTGAAGCTTTCTTT.

V is TRBV7-2 and J is TRBJ1-2; 7 nucleotides match TRBD1. The J segment lost 4 bases and the V segment lost 5 bases, leaving 7 bases of the junction unmatched. CDR1 is SGHTA, CDR2 FQGNSA, per germline. This CDR3 spans 14 amino acids. CDR3 in DNA: TGTGCCAGCAGCCAGGGGGGTAAGGGCTATGGCTACACCTTC. Translated: CASSQGGKGYGYTF. The complete variable domain, with remaining parts taken from reference TRBV7-2 and TRBJ1-2, reads GAGVSQSPSNKVTEKGKDVELRCDPISGHTALYWYRQSLGQGLEFLIYFQGNSAPDKSGLPSDRFSAERTGGSVSTLTIQRTQQEDSAVYLCASSQGGKGYGYTFGSGTRLTVV.

The gene calls are TRBV5-1 and TRBJ2-3; D is perhaps TRBD1 (7 bases). This CDR3 is built from 15 residues. Germline V CDR1 and CDR2: SGHRS, YFSETQ. The germline V and J ends were trimmed by 4 bases and 5 bases, with 17 bases remaining between them. The CDR3 sequence: CASSAGQTFGDTQYF. In DNA, the CDR3 is TGCGCCAGCAGCGCGGGACAGACCTTCGGAGATACGCAGTATTTT.